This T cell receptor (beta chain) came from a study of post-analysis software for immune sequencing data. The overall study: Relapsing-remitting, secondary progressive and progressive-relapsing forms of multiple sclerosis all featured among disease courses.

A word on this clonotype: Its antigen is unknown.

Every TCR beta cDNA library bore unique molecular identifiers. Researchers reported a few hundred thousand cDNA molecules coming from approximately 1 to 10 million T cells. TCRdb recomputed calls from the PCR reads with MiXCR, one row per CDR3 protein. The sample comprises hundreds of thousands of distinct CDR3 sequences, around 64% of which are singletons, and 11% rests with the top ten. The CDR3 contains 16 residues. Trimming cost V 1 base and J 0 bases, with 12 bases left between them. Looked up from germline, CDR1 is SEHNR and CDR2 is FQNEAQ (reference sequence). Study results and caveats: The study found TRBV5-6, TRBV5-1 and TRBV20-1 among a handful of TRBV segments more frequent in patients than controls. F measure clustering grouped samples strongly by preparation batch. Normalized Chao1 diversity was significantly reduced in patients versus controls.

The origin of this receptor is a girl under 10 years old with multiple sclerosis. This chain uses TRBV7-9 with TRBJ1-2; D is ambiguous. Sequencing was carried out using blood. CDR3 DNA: TGTGCCAGCAGCTTAGGCGACTTTTCCACTAACTATGGCTACACCTTC. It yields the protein CASSLGDFSTNYGYTF. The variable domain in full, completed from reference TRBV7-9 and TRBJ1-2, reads DTGVSQNPRHKITKRGQNVTFRCDPISEHNRLYWYRQTLGQGPEFLTYFQNEAQLEKSRLLSDRFSAERPKGSFSTLEIQRTEQGDSAMYLCASSLGDFSTNYGYTFGSGTRLTVV.